This T cell receptor beta chain was identified during a study of cytomegalovirus exposure and HLA in healthy donors. The CDR3 spans 15 residues. Germline lookup yields CDR1 SGDLS and CDR2 YYNGEE. J gave up 2 bases and V 1 base, and 6 bases lay outside the gene matches. PCR was performed using 60 Vbeta and 13 Jbeta primers. Only in-frame clones appear in the TCRdb table, and some are missing; sequencing was by immunoSEQ multiplex PCR. This table has 100,000 to 150,000 clones, over 70% appearing once. Remarks on this clone: Its antigen remains unidentified.

Study-wide findings and caveats: Later analysis demonstrated an association between a missense DCLRE1C variant and TCR beta V- and J-gene trimming.

The sample consisted of PBMCs. J is TRBJ2-7 and V is TRBV9, with 7 positions matching TRBD1. The source of this sequence is a woman aged 40 to 55 in good health and CMV-seronegative. The CDR3 spells CASSVTGTVTYEQYF. CDR3 DNA sequence: TGTGCCAGCAGCGTAACCGGGACAGTGACCTACGAGCAGTACTTC.